The 24 T cell receptor beta chains listed next were all sequenced from one sample in a study of early T cells in non-severe SARS-CoV-2 infection. A single record per CDR3 protein comes from TCRdb applying MiXCR to the 5' RACE reads. The data show 69,000 or so distinct CDR3 sequences, with roughly 13% seen just once and 4% to 6% held by the top ten. Sequenced input: whole blood. These receptors were collected from an adult who was a healthcare worker with PCR-confirmed SARS-CoV-2 infection or an uninfected control (not recorded which).

This clonotype was seen a few times. V gene TRBV11-3 combines with J gene TRBJ2-1; 16 bases match TRBD2. Germline V gene sequence: CDR1 SGHNT, CDR2 YENEEA. This CDR3 is 20 amino acids long. J was trimmed by 8 bases and V by 4 bases; bases with no gene match: 17. This CDR3 is CASSWSPGLAGGPVGHEQFF. The DNA for the CDR3 is TGTGCCAGCAGCTGGTCCCCGGGACTAGCGGGAGGGCCGGTGGGTCATGAGCAGTTCTTC.

To note about this clonotype: This could be a read error, since a much larger clone is one nucleotide away. This chain joins TRBV7-9 and TRBJ1-6; D gene unclear. Germline V CDR1 and CDR2: SEHNR, FQNEAQ (reference sequence). The CDR3 is 12 amino acids. The V and J ends lost 1 base and 7 bases respectively, with 2 bases between them. Here the CDR3 DNA reads TGTGCCAGCAGCTTAGGGAATTCACCCCTCCACTTT. It translates to CASSLGNSPLHF.

The table lists this clonotype with many counts. The CDR3 here is CASSPNGQEYTGELFF. The CDR3 bases are TGTGCCAGCTCACCTAATGGACAGGAGTACACCGGGGAGCTGTTTTTT. The J gene is TRBJ2-2, the V gene TRBV18; 7 positions agree with TRBD1. CDR3 length: 16 amino acids. Germline V gene lookup returns CDR1 KGHSH and CDR2 LQKENI. The junction had 7 bases not matched to a gene; V was cut back by 3 bases and J by 3 bases.

The rearrangement links TRBV5-1 to TRBJ1-1; D might be TRBD1 (5 bases). Germline V lookup: CDR1 SGHRS, CDR2 YFSETQ. Trimming cost V 3 bases and J 1 base, with 7 bases left between them. The CDR3 sequence is 13 residues long. In DNA form, the CDR3 reads TGCGCCAGCAGCTGGACACGGAACACTGAAGCTTTCTTT. It specifies CASSWTRNTEAFF.

Comments on this clonotype: A single base separates this from a much larger clone, so it may be a read error. The rearrangement uses TRBV9 and TRBJ2-3; D not certain. V dropped 0 bases and J dropped 4 bases, with 6 bases sitting between them. This CDR3 has 13 amino acids. From germline, CDR1 is SGDLS and CDR2 YYNGEE. The CDR3 spells CASSVDRADTQYF. CDR3 DNA: TGTGCCAGCAGCGTAGACCGCGCAGATACGCAGTATTTT.

A few counts support this clonotype. The chain joins TRBV5-1 to TRBJ2-3; D unclear. This CDR3 spans 14 amino acids. Germline CDR1 reads SGHRS; CDR2 reads YFSETQ. V was trimmed by 2 bases and J by 4 bases, leaving 11 bases between them. The chain's CDR3 is CASSFTRSPDTQYF. DNA of the CDR3: TGCGCCAGCAGCTTTACGAGAAGCCCAGATACGCAGTATTTT. Together with reference TRBV5-1 and TRBJ2-3, the CDR3 gives the full variable domain: KAGVTQTPRYLIKTRGQQVTLSCSPISGHRSVSWYQQTPGQGLQFLFEYFSETQRNKGNFPGRFSGRQFSNSRSEMNVSTLELGDSALYLCASSFTRSPDTQYFGPGTRLTVL.

This clonotype was seen ten or more times. The chain joins TRBV11-2 to TRBJ2-5, with no clear D. The CDR3 length is 14 residues. Trimming took 4 bases from V and 1 from J, leaving 10 bases between them. The germline V gene encodes CDR1 SGHAT and CDR2 FQNNGV. The CDR3 loop is CASSSPATQETQYF. The CDR3 nucleotides read TGTGCCAGCAGCTCCCCCGCTACCCAAGAGACCCAGTACTTC.

The V and J genes are TRBV9 and TRBJ1-2; tentatively, D is TRBD1 (6 bases). This CDR3 region has 14 residues. The germline V and J ends were trimmed by 4 bases and 6 bases, with 16 bases remaining between them. CDR1 and CDR2 from the germline V gene are SGDLS and YYNGEE. Here the CDR3 reads CASSQNTGSNGYTF. Written as DNA, the CDR3 is TGTGCCAGCAGCCAGAACACAGGGAGCAATGGCTACACCTTC.

A few counts support this clonotype. The chain employs TRBV12-3 or TRBV12-4 and TRBJ2-2; 9 positions agree with TRBD1. The CDR3 totals 16 residues. The trim removed 5 bases at V and 4 bases at J, leaving 8 bases unmatched. CDR3: CASSHRGRKGTGELFF. CDR3 nucleotide sequence: TGTGCCAGCAGTCACAGGGGGCGGAAAGGCACCGGGGAGCTGTTTTTT.

This clonotype was counted only a few times. The chain employs TRBV30 and TRBJ1-1; perhaps TRBD1 as D (5 bases). The V gene lost 7 bases and the J gene lost 1 base, with 13 bases spanning the gap. The CDR3 loop spans 13 amino acids. Germline loops: CDR1 GTSNPN, CDR2 SVGIG (reference sequence). The CDR3 reads CASRVGGNTEAFF. DNA of the CDR3: TGTGCCTCCAGGGTTGGGGGGAACACTGAAGCTTTCTTT.

This clonotype was seen many times. J is TRBJ2-1 and V is TRBV11-2; TRBD2 matches 8 bases. Unmatched junction bases numbered 5, after V lost 4 bases and J lost 9 bases. Germline CDR1 SGHAT, CDR2 FQNNGV. The CDR3 loop spans 13 amino acids. The CDR3 DNA reads as TGTGCCAGCAGCTCTGACAGCGGGGGTGAGCAGTTCTTC. It codes for CASSSDSGGEQFF.

The chain is built from TRBV6-1 and TRBJ1-4; TRBD1 matches at 8 bases. With 6 bases clipped from V and 8 bases from J, the junction kept 8 bases outside the gene matches. Looked up from germline, CDR1 is MNHNS and CDR2 is SASEGT. The CDR3 has 14 amino acids. DNA of the CDR3: TGTGCCAGCAGCGTGGACAGGGTAAACGAAAAACTGTTTTTT. Translation gives CASSVDRVNEKLFF.

This clonotype was detected many times. The chain couples TRBV18 to TRBJ1-2, with unresolved D. CDR3 length: 13 amino acids. The germline V gene encodes CDR1 KGHSH and CDR2 LQKENI. Trimming cost V 3 bases and J 3 bases, with 8 bases left between them. The CDR3: CASSPGHYYGYTF. DNA for the CDR3: TGTGCCAGCTCACCCGGCCATTACTATGGCTACACCTTC.

This clonotype was observed many times. The V gene is TRBV5-1, the J gene TRBJ2-7, with D possibly matching TRBD1 (5 bases). V dropped 2 bases and J dropped 3 bases, with 12 bases sitting between them. Germline-derived CDR1 and CDR2 are SGHRS and YFSETQ. The CDR3 is 14 amino acids. In nucleotides, the CDR3 is TGCGCCAGCAGCTTAAATCGACAGATCTACGAGCAGTACTTC. Residues: CASSLNRQIYEQYF.

The sample holds many counts of this clonotype. The genes are TRBV7-2 and TRBJ1-3, with D perhaps TRBD1 (5 bases). In germline, CDR1 is SGHTA, CDR2 FQGNSA. Trimming removed 5 bases at V and 0 bases at J, with 14 bases between. The CDR3 has 16 residues. This CDR3 reads CASSRRDFHSGNTIYF. The DNA of the CDR3 is TGTGCCAGCAGCCGCCGGGACTTCCACTCTGGAAACACCATATATTTT.

This clonotype was counted a few times. V usage is TRBV18 and J usage is TRBJ2-5, with TRBD1 identical over 8 bases. CDR3 length: 14 residues. CDR1 and CDR2 from the germline V gene are KGHSH and LQKENI. Germline trimming cut 3 bases from V and 2 bases from J; bases unmatched to any gene: 2. CDR3 loop: CASSPQGAQETQYF. The CDR3 DNA reads TGTGCCAGCTCACCGCAGGGGGCACAAGAGACCCAGTACTTC.

There are many counts of this clonotype. The rearrangement uses TRBV20-1 and TRBJ2-3; 10 bases align to TRBD2. This CDR3 spans 14 amino acids. In germline, CDR1 is DFQATT, CDR2 SNEGSKA (reference sequence). V was clipped by 3 bases and J by 2 bases; unmatched bases: 2. CDR3 in amino acids: CSASGTSDTDTQYF. CDR3 DNA: TGCAGTGCTAGCGGGACTAGCGACACAGATACGCAGTATTTT.

This rearrangement joins TRBV30 to TRBJ2-7; TRBD1 matches 8 bases. The germline gives CDR1 GTSNPN, CDR2 SVGIG (reference sequence). J was trimmed by 6 bases and V by 3 bases; bases with no gene match: 10. This CDR3 spans 14 amino acids. This chain's CDR3 is CAWSPGQGWSEQYF. The CDR3 coding sequence is TGTGCCTGGAGCCCTGGACAGGGCTGGAGCGAGCAGTACTTC.

This clonotype was counted many times. The chain combines TRBV12-5 with TRBJ2-1; D perhaps matches TRBD2 (6 bases). In germline, CDR1 is LGHNT, CDR2 FRNRAP. The CDR3 covers 17 residues. V was clipped by 8 bases and J by 0 bases, with 20 bases between them. CDR3 region: CASSGRRAGSSYNEQFF. The CDR3 region has the DNA TGTGCTAGTTCGGGGAGGCGAGCGGGCAGCTCCTACAATGAGCAGTTCTTC.

The sample holds many counts of this clonotype. V and J are TRBV30 and TRBJ2-7; 7 positions match TRBD2. The CDR3 is 12 amino acids. V trimming: 2 bases; J trimming: 5 bases; junction bases outside the gene matches: 3. Per the germline V gene, CDR1 is GTSNPN and CDR2 is SVGIG (reference sequence). The CDR3 bases are TGTGCCTGGAGTTGGGGGGGAAACGAGCAGTACTTC. Translating gives CAWSWGGNEQYF.

There are many counts of this clonotype. The rearrangement links TRBV18 to TRBJ2-2, with D perhaps TRBD1 (6 bases). With 3 bases removed from V and 1 base from J, the gap between germline ends came to 9 bases. The CDR3 spans 15 residues. CDR1 is KGHSH and CDR2 is LQKENI in the germline V gene. CDR3 nucleotide sequence: TGTGCCAGCTCACCGGCACAGGGGAACACCGGGGAGCTGTTTTTT. Amino acid sequence: CASSPAQGNTGELFF.

The chain couples TRBV30 to TRBJ2-3, with unresolved D. The CDR3 runs to 13 residues. The germline CDR1 and CDR2 sequences are GTSNPN and SVGIG (reference sequence). V lost 4 bases and J lost 8, with 16 bases in between. The CDR3 spells CAWTGSAAFTQYF. The CDR3, as DNA: TGTGCCTGGACTGGCAGTGCCGCTTTTACGCAGTATTTT.

Many counts were recorded for this clonotype. The chain is built from TRBV6-2 or TRBV6-3 and TRBJ2-1, with 9 bases fitting TRBD2. Germline values: CDR1 MNHEY, CDR2 SVGEGT. The CDR3 is 15 amino acids. J gave up 5 bases and V 7 bases, and 9 bases lay outside the gene matches. The CDR3 reads CASTVSGRSHNEQFF. The CDR3 DNA reads TGTGCCAGCACCGTTAGCGGGAGATCCCACAATGAGCAGTTCTTC.

This clonotype has a count of ten or more. The chain employs TRBV11-3 and TRBJ2-7, with D possibly being TRBD1 (6 bases). Germline V gene sequence: CDR1 SGHNT, CDR2 YENEEA. CDR3 length equals 14 residues. V was clipped by 2 bases and J by 0 bases, with 8 bases between them. DNA of the CDR3: TGTGCCAGCAGCTTACAGGGACACTCCTACGAGCAGTACTTC. It encodes CASSLQGHSYEQYF. Variable domain in full (rest from reference TRBV11-3 and TRBJ2-7): EAGVVQSPRYKIIEKKQPVAFWCNPISGHNTLYWYLQNLGQGPELLIRYENEEAVDDSQLPKDRFSAERLKGVDSTLKIQPAELGDSAVYLCASSLQGHSYEQYFGPGTRLTVT.